A single sample is the source of the 14 T cell receptor beta chains below, sequenced in a study of CD8 T cells in ankylosing spondylitis. Each CDR3 protein is one row after TCRdb ran MiXCR on the 5' RACE reads. The table shows some 150,000 distinct CDR3 sequences, with about an eighth occurring only once. The material sequenced was blood, either unsorted or a sorted T cell fraction (not recorded which). The source of these receptors is a female donor with ankylosing spondylitis or in good health (not recorded which).

This clonotype came up many times. V is TRBV12-3 or TRBV12-4 and J is TRBJ2-5, with D possibly TRBD2 on 6 matching bases. The CDR3 covers 13 residues. Trimming removed 3 bases at V and 5 bases at J, with 10 bases between. For the CDR3, the DNA is TGTGCCAGCAGTTTGTGGGGAGGCGAGACCCAGTACTTC. It codes for CASSLWGGETQYF.

This clonotype was counted ten times or more. The chain combines TRBV19 with TRBJ2-3; D unclear. CDR1 and CDR2 (germline): LNHDA, SQIVND (reference sequence). The V end lost 3 bases, the J end lost 5 bases, and 9 bases lay between the germline ends. The CDR3 extends over 13 amino acids. Here the CDR3 DNA reads TGTGCCAGTAGTATTCTTGGCGGAGATACGCAGTATTTT. This gives the protein CASSILGGDTQYF. The full variable domain, with the rest looked up from reference TRBV19 and TRBJ2-3, is DGGITQSPKYLFRKEGQNVTLSCEQNLNHDAMYWYRQDPGQGLRLIYYSQIVNDFQKGDIAEGYSVSREKKESFPLTVTSAQKNPTAFYLCASSILGGDTQYFGPGTRLTVL.

This clonotype has at least ten counts. The J gene is TRBJ2-1, the V gene TRBV7-2; D unresolved. Germline values: CDR1 SGHTA, CDR2 FQGNSA. There are 16 residues in the CDR3. The V end was cut by 3 bases, the J end by 1 base, with 13 bases between. For the CDR3, the DNA is TGTGCCAGCAGCTTGGCGGACCCCTTTTCCTACAATGAGCAGTTCTTC. It encodes CASSLADPFSYNEQFF.

This clonotype was observed a few times. This chain's CDR3 is CASSYSGGSADTQYF. The CDR3 DNA follows: TGCGCCAGCAGCTATTCGGGCGGGAGCGCAGATACGCAGTATTTT. The chain uses TRBV5-1 and TRBJ2-3, with 7 positions matching TRBD2. This CDR3 has 15 amino acids. Looked up from germline, CDR1 is SGHRS and CDR2 is YFSETQ. J lost 4 bases, V lost 3 bases, and 8 bases had no gene match.

This rearrangement joins TRBV6-2 or TRBV6-3 to TRBJ2-1; either TRBD1 or TRBD2 may fit D (5 bases each). This CDR3 spans 16 amino acids. Germline lookup yields CDR1 MNHEY and CDR2 SVGEGT. The V end lost 2 bases, the J end lost 3 bases, and 14 bases lay between the germline ends. CDR3 sequence reads: CASSYERGIRYNEQFF. The CDR3 region has the DNA TGTGCCAGCAGTTACGAGAGGGGTATCCGCTACAATGAGCAGTTCTTC.

This clonotype is large by share. The chain recombines TRBV6-5 with TRBJ2-7; 7 bases fit TRBD1. Per germline, CDR1 MNHEY and CDR2 SVGAGI. This CDR3 contains 15 residues. V dropped 6 bases and J dropped 1; count of bases not matched to a gene: 9. The CDR3 DNA reads as TGTGCCAGCAGACAGGGACAGTACCTATCCTACGAGCAGTACTTC. Translated, it gives CASRQGQYLSYEQYF.

V usage is TRBV7-9 and J usage is TRBJ2-5, with D perhaps TRBD1 or TRBD2 (5 bases each). V was cut by 0 bases and J by 3 bases, with 11 bases left in between. Germline V lookup: CDR1 SEHNR, CDR2 FQNEAQ (reference sequence). The CDR3 consists of 15 residues. As DNA, the CDR3 is TGTGCCAGCAGCTTAGCTCAGGGACGGGAAGAGACCCAGTACTTC. Its translation is CASSLAQGREETQYF.

This clonotype was picked up many times. The V gene is TRBV28, the J gene TRBJ2-7; TRBD1 might be the D (5 bases). The germline V and J ends were trimmed by 5 bases and 0 bases, with 11 bases remaining between them. This CDR3 region has 14 residues. CDR1 MDHEN and CDR2 SYDVKM come from the germline V gene. DNA for the CDR3: TGTGCCAGCAGTCCCAGGGAAAACTCCTACGAGCAGTACTTC. It is translated as CASSPRENSYEQYF.

This clonotype was picked up many times. V is TRBV20-1 and J is TRBJ2-7; unclear D gene. This CDR3 spans 13 amino acids. V lost 1 base, J lost 3 bases, and 10 bases lay in between. The germline CDR1 and CDR2 sequences are DFQATT and SNEGSKA (reference sequence). The CDR3 DNA is TGCAGTGCTAGAGTGGGCAGACTCTACGAGCAGTACTTC. This sequence encodes CSARVGRLYEQYF.

This clonotype was counted many times. This chain uses TRBV2 with TRBJ1-1; the D is unclear. The CDR3 extends over 16 amino acids. Trimming took 3 bases from V and 0 from J, leaving 14 bases between them. Germline V gene lookup returns CDR1 SNHLY and CDR2 FYNNEI. The CDR3 DNA sequence: TGTGCCAGCAGTGAGTCCGTCACAAACTTGAACACTGAAGCTTTCTTT. This translates into CASSESVTNLNTEAFF.

The chain joins TRBV28 to TRBJ2-1; tentative D call: TRBD2 (7 bases). This CDR3 is built from 13 residues. Germline V lookup: CDR1 MDHEN, CDR2 SYDVKM. The V end was cut by 6 bases, the J end by 5 bases, with 11 bases between. CDR3 nucleotides: TGTGCCAGCAGGACGGGGGGCCACAATGAGCAGTTCTTC. Protein sequence: CASRTGGHNEQFF.

In this sample, this clonotype turned up many times. The CDR3 DNA reads as TGTGCCAGCAGGTGGGACAGTTCGAACACTGAAGCTTTCTTT. Amino acids: CASRWDSSNTEAFF. J is TRBJ1-1 and V is TRBV7-2; 7 bases map to TRBD1. The V segment lost 6 bases and the J segment 1 base; nucleotides outside the gene matches: 5. Per germline, CDR1 SGHTA and CDR2 FQGNSA. This CDR3 region has 14 residues.

In this sample, this clonotype turned up many times. The rearrangement joins TRBV7-8 to TRBJ1-5; D is unresolved. Per germline, CDR1 SGHVS and CDR2 FQNEAQ. V lost 5 bases, J lost 6 bases, and 11 bases lay in between. This CDR3 region has 13 residues. This CDR3 reads CASSPLPPQPQHF. The CDR3 DNA is TGTGCCAGCAGCCCCCTCCCCCCTCAGCCCCAGCATTTT.

This clonotype has a count of ten or more. The gene calls are TRBV12-3 or TRBV12-4 and TRBJ2-5, with D perhaps matching TRBD1 or TRBD2 (5 bases each). The V gene lost 2 bases and the J gene lost 2 bases, with 6 bases spanning the gap. The CDR3 is 13 amino acids. The CDR3 is CASSLWGQETQYF. The CDR3 coding sequence is TGTGCCAGCAGTTTATGGGGGCAAGAGACCCAGTACTTC.